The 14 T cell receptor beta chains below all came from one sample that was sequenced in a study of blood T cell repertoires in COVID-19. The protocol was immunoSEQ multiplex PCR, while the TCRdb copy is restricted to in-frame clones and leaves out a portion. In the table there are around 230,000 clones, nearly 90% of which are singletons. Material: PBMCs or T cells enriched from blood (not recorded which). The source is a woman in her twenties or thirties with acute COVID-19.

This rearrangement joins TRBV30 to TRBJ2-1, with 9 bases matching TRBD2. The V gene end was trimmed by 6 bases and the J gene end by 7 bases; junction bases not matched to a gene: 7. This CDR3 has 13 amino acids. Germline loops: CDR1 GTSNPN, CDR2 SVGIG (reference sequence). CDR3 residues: CACTGLAGNEQFF. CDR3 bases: TGTGCCTGTACGGGACTAGCAGGAAATGAGCAGTTCTTC.

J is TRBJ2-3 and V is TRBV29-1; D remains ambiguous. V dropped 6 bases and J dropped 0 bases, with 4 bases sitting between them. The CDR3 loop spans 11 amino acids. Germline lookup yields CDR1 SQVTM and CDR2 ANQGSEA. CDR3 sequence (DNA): TGCAGCGTCCCTAGCACAGATACGCAGTATTTT. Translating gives CSVPSTDTQYF.

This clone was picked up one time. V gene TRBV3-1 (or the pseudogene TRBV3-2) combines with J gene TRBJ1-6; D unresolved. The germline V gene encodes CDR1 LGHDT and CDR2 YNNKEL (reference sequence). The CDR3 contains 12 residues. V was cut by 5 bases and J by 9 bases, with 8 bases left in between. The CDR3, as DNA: TGTGCCAGCAGCGAGGGTTTTTCACCCCTCCACTTT. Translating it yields CASSEGFSPLHF.

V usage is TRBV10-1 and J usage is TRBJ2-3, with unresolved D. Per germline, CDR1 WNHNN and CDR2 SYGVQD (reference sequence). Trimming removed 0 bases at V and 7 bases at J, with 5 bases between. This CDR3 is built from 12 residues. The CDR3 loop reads CASSESRNTQYF. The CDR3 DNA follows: TGCGCCAGCAGTGAGTCGAGGAATACGCAGTATTTT.

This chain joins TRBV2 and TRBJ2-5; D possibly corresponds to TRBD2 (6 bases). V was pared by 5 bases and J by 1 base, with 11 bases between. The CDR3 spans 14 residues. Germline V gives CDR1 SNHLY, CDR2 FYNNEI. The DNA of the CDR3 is TGTGCCAGCAGTTTCCAGGGAGGCCAAGAGACCCAGTACTTC. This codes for CASSFQGGQETQYF.

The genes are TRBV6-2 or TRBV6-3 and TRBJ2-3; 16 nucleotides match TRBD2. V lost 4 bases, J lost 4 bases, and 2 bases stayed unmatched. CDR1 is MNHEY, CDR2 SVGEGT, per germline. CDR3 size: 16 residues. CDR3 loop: CASSFGTSGGADTQYF. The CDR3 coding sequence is TGTGCCAGCAGTTTCGGGACTAGCGGGGGGGCAGATACGCAGTATTTT.

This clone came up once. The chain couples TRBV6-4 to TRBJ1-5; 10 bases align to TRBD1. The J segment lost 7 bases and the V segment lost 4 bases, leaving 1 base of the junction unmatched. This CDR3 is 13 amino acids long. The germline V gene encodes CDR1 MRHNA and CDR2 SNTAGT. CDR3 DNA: TGTGCCAGCAGTGGGACAGGGGGACAGCCCCAGCATTTT. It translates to CASSGTGGQPQHF.

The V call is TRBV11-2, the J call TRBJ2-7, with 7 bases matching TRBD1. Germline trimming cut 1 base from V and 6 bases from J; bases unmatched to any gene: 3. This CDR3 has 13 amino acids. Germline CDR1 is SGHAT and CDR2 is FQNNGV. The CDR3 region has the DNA TGTGCCAGCAGCTTAGGGACAGGACGCGAGCAGTACTTC. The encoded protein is CASSLGTGREQYF.

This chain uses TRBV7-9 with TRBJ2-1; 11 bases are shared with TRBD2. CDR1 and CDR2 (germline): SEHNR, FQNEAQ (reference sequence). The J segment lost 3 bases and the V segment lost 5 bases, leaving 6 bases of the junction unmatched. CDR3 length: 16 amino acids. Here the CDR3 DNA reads TGTGCCAGCAGCCCAACCGGGACTAGCGGCTACAATGAGCAGTTCTTC. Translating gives CASSPTGTSGYNEQFF.

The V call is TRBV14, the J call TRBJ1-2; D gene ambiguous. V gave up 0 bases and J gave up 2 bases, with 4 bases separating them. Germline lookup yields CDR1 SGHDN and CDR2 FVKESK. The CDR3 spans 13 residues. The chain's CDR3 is CASSQEENYGYTF. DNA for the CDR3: TGTGCCAGCAGCCAAGAAGAGAACTATGGCTACACCTTC.

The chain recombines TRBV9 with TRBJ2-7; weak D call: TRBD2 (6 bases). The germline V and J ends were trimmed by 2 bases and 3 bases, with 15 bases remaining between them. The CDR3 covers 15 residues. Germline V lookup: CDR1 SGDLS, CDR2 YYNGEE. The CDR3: CASSVSAGENYEQYF. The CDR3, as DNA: TGTGCCAGCAGCGTGTCAGCGGGTGAAAACTACGAGCAGTACTTC. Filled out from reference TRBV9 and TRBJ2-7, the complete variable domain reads DSGVTQTPKHLITATGQRVTLRCSPRSGDLSVYWYQQSLDQGLQFLIQYYNGEERAKGNILERFSAQQFPDLHSELNLSSLELGDSALYFCASSVSAGENYEQYFGPGTRLTVT.

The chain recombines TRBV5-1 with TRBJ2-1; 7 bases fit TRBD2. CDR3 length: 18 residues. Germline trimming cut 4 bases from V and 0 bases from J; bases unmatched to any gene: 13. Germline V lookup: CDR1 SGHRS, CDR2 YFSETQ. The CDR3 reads CASSPGGSGASSYNEQFF. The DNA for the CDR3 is TGCGCCAGCAGCCCGGGGGGTTCCGGGGCCAGCTCCTACAATGAGCAGTTCTTC. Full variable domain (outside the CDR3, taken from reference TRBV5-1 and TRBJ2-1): KAGVTQTPRYLIKTRGQQVTLSCSPISGHRSVSWYQQTPGQGLQFLFEYFSETQRNKGNFPGRFSGRQFSNSRSEMNVSTLELGDSALYLCASSPGGSGASSYNEQFFGPGTRLTVL.

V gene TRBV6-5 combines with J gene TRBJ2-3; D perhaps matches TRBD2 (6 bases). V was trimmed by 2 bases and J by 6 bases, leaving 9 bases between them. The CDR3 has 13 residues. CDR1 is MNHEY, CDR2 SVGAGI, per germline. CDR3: CASSYGGVDTQYF. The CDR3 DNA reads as TGTGCCAGCAGTTACGGCGGGGTGGATACGCAGTATTTT.

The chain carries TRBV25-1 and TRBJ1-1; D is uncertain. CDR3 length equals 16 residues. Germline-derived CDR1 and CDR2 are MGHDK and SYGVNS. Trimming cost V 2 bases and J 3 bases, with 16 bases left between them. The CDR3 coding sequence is TGTGCCAGCAGTGAAAGATTGATCCGGGTATACACTGAAGCTTTCTTT. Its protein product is CASSERLIRVYTEAFF.